Listed below are T cell receptor beta chains from one sample, sequenced in a study of blood T cell repertoires in COVID-19. Some clones are missing from TCRdb's copy, which holds only in-frame ones; the method was immunoSEQ multiplex PCR. The data contain about 480,000 clones, around 89% of them singletons. Specimen: PBMCs or T cells enriched from blood (not recorded which). These receptors came from a middle-aged woman who had recovered from COVID-19. Each CDR3 is given with its conserved first and last residue.

TRBV19,CASSIAVSYEQYF
TRBV19,CASGKGSEQGRTEAFF
TRBV18,CASSPLWTGSKTGNTIYF
TRBV7-2,CASRKARLNTGELFF
TRBV5-1,CASGAGLSTDTQYF
TRBV3-1/TRBV3-2,CASSPSMTASGTQYF
TRBV29-1,CSVDGEGGEKLFF
TRBV24-1,CATSDLSGDLSYNEQFF
TRBV19,CASSPYRDNEQFF
TRBV5-1,CASSLSSGSNGELFF
TRBV19,CASSVQGAQETQYF
TRBV6-2/TRBV6-3,CASSYGGWDQPQHF
TRBV27,CASSPVGAGGKADTQYF